The clone carrying this T cell receptor (beta chain) was detected ten times or more. Deletions cut 0 bases from V and 6 bases from J, with 16 bases between. The CDR3 contains 15 residues. Germline CDR1 reads DFQATT; CDR2 reads SNEGSKA (reference sequence). These data belong to a study of neurological immune-mediated disorders. About the research overall: Relapsing-remitting disease was seen in about 90% of the roughly 35 multiple sclerosis patients, and secondary progressive disease was seen in 3.

TCRdb itself ran the 5' RACE reads through MiXCR, one entry per CDR3 protein. The sample shows 52,000 or so distinct CDR3 sequences, 4% of them seen only once. Sequenced material: CD4+ T cells from blood. The chain joins TRBV20-1 to TRBJ2-3, with D possibly being TRBD1 (5 bases). This sequence originates from a woman in her thirties or forties with multiple sclerosis. The DNA for the CDR3 is TGCAGTGCTAGAGAGGGGCTCTTCCGGTCGGATACGCAGTATTTT. Residues: CSAREGLFRSDTQYF.